This entry lists 20 T cell receptor beta chains sequenced from one sample in a study of T cells in Graves' hyperthyroidism and ophthalmopathy. TCR beta CDR3 sequences were amplified from RNA transcripts. The HTBI set primed first-round TCR CDR3 RT-PCR. TCRdb fed the multiplex PCR reads into MiXCR, producing one record per CDR3 protein. The repertoire consists of under 350,000 distinct CDR3 sequences, with 15% to 20% occurring once and the leading ten covering around 55%. Material: blood. The receptors were gathered from an older woman with Graves' ophthalmopathy.

The chain joins TRBV4-3 to TRBJ2-6; 9 positions match TRBD1. V lost 3 bases and J lost 0; bases outside the gene matches: 12. The CDR3 totals 20 residues. CDR1 is LGHNA and CDR2 is YSLEER in the germline V gene. In nucleotides, the CDR3 is TGCGCCAGCAGCCACCTCCCGAGGGGGACAGGGAGCTCTGGGGCCAACGTCCTGACTTTC. Its translation: CASSHLPRGTGSSGANVLTF.

V usage is TRBV2 and J usage is TRBJ1-4, with a weak D call TRBD1 (6 bases). The CDR3 is made up of 12 amino acids. V gave up 3 bases and J gave up 11 bases, with 10 bases separating them. CDR1 and CDR2 from the germline V gene are SNHLY and FYNNEI. The CDR3 loop is CASSERDNKLFF. CDR3 coding DNA: TGTGCCAGCAGTGAGCGGGACAACAAACTGTTTTTT.

The chain joins TRBV5-4 to TRBJ2-3; maybe TRBD1 (6 bases). CDR3 size: 15 residues. Trimming pared 4 bases from V and 7 bases from J, leaving 19 bases between. Germline-derived CDR1 and CDR2 are SGHNT and YYREEE (reference sequence). CDR3 amino acids: CASSPSTGGTYTQYF. The CDR3 DNA reads as TGTGCCAGCAGCCCGTCGACAGGAGGCACGTATACGCAGTATTTT.

The table lists this clonotype with many counts. This rearrangement joins TRBV2 to TRBJ2-3, with TRBD2 matching 8 bases. V shed 0 bases, J shed 1 base, and the junction held 6 bases outside the gene matches. CDR3 length: 17 residues. CDR1 and CDR2 (germline): SNHLY, FYNNEI. The CDR3 spells CASSEARAGGRTDTQYF. CDR3 bases: TGTGCCAGCAGTGAAGCGAGGGCGGGGGGACGCACAGATACGCAGTATTTT.

Concerning this clonotype itself: One end of the junction fails to match germline, which may point to a read error. The chain is built from TRBV5-7 and TRBJ1-4; D is ambiguous. TRBV5-7 is recorded as an ORF, its role being uncertain. The length of the CDR3 is 14 residues. CDR3 sequence: CASSLQSGNEKLFF. The CDR3 DNA reads TGCGCCAGCAGCTTGCAATCTGGAAATGAAAAACTGTTTTTT.

A word on this clonotype: A read error may explain this, as a much larger clone is one base away. This chain connects TRBV3-1 to TRBJ2-1, with 12 bases identical to TRBD1. TRBJ2-7 matches the DNA end more closely, so the J call is doubtful. The CDR3 runs to 15 residues. Per germline, CDR1 LGHDT and CDR2 YNNKEL (reference sequence). The CDR3 nucleotides are TGTGCCAGCAGCGGTGGGACAGGGGGCTACAATGAGCAGTACTTC. Protein: CASSGGTGGYNEQYF.

This clonotype has only a few counts. This sequence joins TRBV5-6 and TRBJ1-2; D might be TRBD1 (5 bases). There are 17 residues in the CDR3. Trimming pared 0 bases from V and 0 bases from J, leaving 15 bases between. CDR1 is SGHDT and CDR2 is YYEEEE in the germline V gene. This CDR3 is CASSLDGHWGSNYGYTF. CDR3 coding DNA: TGTGCCAGCAGCTTGGACGGTCATTGGGGGTCTAACTATGGCTACACCTTC.

The CDR3 loop reads CASSGYSAKNIQYF. In DNA, the CDR3 is TGTGCCAGCAGTGGATATTCGGCCAAAAACATTCAGTACTTC. The chain uses TRBV6-2 or TRBV6-3 and TRBJ2-4; D is uncertain. CDR3 length: 14 amino acids. Trimming stripped 5 bases from V and 1 base from J, with 9 bases between. Germline-derived CDR1 and CDR2 are MNHEY and SVGEGT.

This clonotype was recorded many times. This chain joins TRBV28 and TRBJ2-6, with 8 positions matching TRBD1. The CDR3 loop spans 18 amino acids. With 5 bases clipped from V and 4 bases from J, the junction kept 13 bases outside the gene matches. Germline CDR1 and CDR2: MDHEN and SYDVKM. The CDR3 DNA is TGTGCCAGCAGTCACCCCGGGACAGGTGCCTTGGGGGCCAACGTCCTGACTTTC. It specifies CASSHPGTGALGANVLTF.

The chain recombines TRBV6-2 or TRBV6-3 with TRBJ2-4; 9 bases line up with TRBD1. Germline V gives CDR1 MNHEY, CDR2 SVGEGT. CDR3 length: 15 amino acids. The V gene end was trimmed by 0 bases and the J gene end by 9 bases; junction bases not matched to a gene: 6. The CDR3 is CASSYSGQGGSIQYF. In DNA, the CDR3 is TGTGCCAGCAGTTACTCGGGACAGGGAGGAAGCATTCAGTACTTC.

About this clonotype itself: This may come from a read error, since a much larger clone is one base off. The CDR3: CASSRLNTGTPLFLRKYF. The CDR3 bases are TGTGCCAGCAGCCGACTAAACACCGGGACACCACTCTTCCTACGGAAGTACTTC. The chain joins TRBV12-3 or TRBV12-4 to TRBJ2-7; tentatively, D is TRBD1 (6 bases). V was pared by 6 bases and J by 11 bases, with 35 bases between. CDR3 length: 18 residues.

The sample holds many counts of this clonotype. This sequence joins TRBV27 and TRBJ2-1, with 7 bases fitting TRBD2. Germline CDR1 reads MNHEY; CDR2 reads SMNVEV (reference sequence). CDR3 size: 17 residues. Trimming removed 0 bases from V and 7 bases from J; junction bases left unmatched: 12. This chain's CDR3 is CASSLSALAANGNEQFF. The DNA for the CDR3 is TGTGCCAGCAGTTTATCGGCCCTAGCGGCCAACGGGAATGAGCAGTTCTTC.

This clonotype was found a few times. This may come from a read error, since a much larger clone is one base off. The chain couples TRBV6-1 to TRBJ1-5; no clear D. Germline CDR1 MNHNS, CDR2 SASEGT. V was clipped by 6 bases and J by 2 bases, with 11 bases between them. The CDR3 is 14 amino acids. CDR3 sequence: CASSTQPGNQPQHF. The CDR3 DNA follows: TGTGCCAGCAGCACCCAGCCTGGCAATCAGCCCCAGCATTTT.

The J gene is TRBJ2-7, the V gene TRBV25-1, with D perhaps being TRBD1 or TRBD2 (5 bases each). From germline, CDR1 is MGHDK and CDR2 SYGVNS. Trimming removed 7 bases at V and 7 bases at J, with 17 bases between. The length of the CDR3 is 13 residues. In nucleotides, the CDR3 is TGTGCCAGCAAACAGCACGGGACGGGGGAGCAGTACTTC. Its protein product is CASKQHGTGEQYF.

This chain joins TRBV3-1 and TRBJ2-3; maybe TRBD2 (5 bases). This CDR3 is 16 amino acids long. CDR1 and CDR2 from the germline V gene are LGHDT and YNNKEL (reference sequence). Trimming took off 0 bases at V and 1 base at J, with 11 bases between the two ends. The DNA of the CDR3 is TGTGCCAGCAGCCAAGAAGGTGGGCGGGGCACAGATACGCAGTATTTT. Protein sequence: CASSQEGGRGTDTQYF.

V gene TRBV9 combines with J gene TRBJ1-2, with 11 bases lining up with TRBD1. The length of the CDR3 is 15 residues. V was clipped by 0 bases and J by 7 bases; unmatched bases: 5. Germline CDR1 is SGDLS and CDR2 is YYNGEE. The CDR3 bases are TGTGCCAGCAGCGTAGGCGGGACAGGGGGATTTGGCTACACCTTC. Translating it yields CASSVGGTGGFGYTF.

The chain couples TRBV7-9 to TRBJ2-5; 8 nucleotides match TRBD1. Germline trimming cut 5 bases from V and 2 bases from J; bases unmatched to any gene: 7. CDR1 is SEHNR, CDR2 FQNEAQ, per germline (reference sequence). The CDR3 is 15 amino acids. The CDR3 coding sequence is TGTGCCAGCAGCACCCGACAGGGGCGACAAGAGACCCAGTACTTC. Translated: CASSTRQGRQETQYF.

The V call is TRBV20-1, the J call TRBJ2-3, with D perhaps TRBD2 (6 bases). This CDR3 spans 14 amino acids. V was pared by 0 bases and J by 4 bases, with 11 bases between. Germline-derived CDR1 and CDR2 are DFQATT and SNEGSKA (reference sequence). CDR3 sequence: CSARDWGRPDTQYF. The CDR3 coding sequence is TGCAGTGCTAGAGATTGGGGGAGGCCAGATACGCAGTATTTT.

There are many counts of this clonotype. As DNA, the CDR3 is TGTGCCAGCAGTTTGGGGGGACAGGGGGTGGGCACTGAAGCTTTCTTT. It translates to CASSLGGQGVGTEAFF. The V gene is TRBV28, the J gene TRBJ1-1; 11 bases are shared with TRBD1. This CDR3 is 16 amino acids long. Germline assignment: CDR1 MDHEN and CDR2 SYDVKM. The ends lost 3 bases at V and 4 bases at J; junction bases unmatched: 7.

There are many counts of this clonotype. V usage is TRBV7-2 and J usage is TRBJ2-2, with unresolved D. V lost 2 bases to trimming and J lost 0 bases, with 7 bases between them. Germline CDR1 SGHTA, CDR2 FQGNSA. The CDR3 is made up of 15 amino acids. CDR3 sequence reads: CASSLRRANTGELFF. Here the CDR3 DNA reads TGTGCCAGCAGCTTAAGAAGGGCGAACACCGGGGAGCTGTTTTTT.